This TCR beta chain was captured in a study of blood T cell repertoires in COVID-19. Authors' methods: Amplification from reference gene primers served as the basis for estimated nucleated cell counts. Method: immunoSEQ multiplex PCR; TCRdb's copy keeps in-frame clones and lacks some. V and J calls and clone size are those listed in that table; D and trimming were worked out from the DNA. The sample yields hundreds of thousands of clones, 70% to 90% seen once. The germline CDR1 and CDR2 sequences are KGHDR and SFDVKD. The V gene lost 3 bases and the J gene lost 1 base, with 12 bases spanning the gap. The CDR3 has 15 residues. Residents of about two dozen US areas, aged roughly 18 to 89 years, made up the participants. Notes on this clone: The same CDR3 can be traced to other DNA sequences in this sample.

This rearrangement joins TRBV24-1 to TRBJ2-7; possible D gene TRBD1, 6 bases. The sequence derives from a woman aged 55-69 years in a cohort exposed to, infected with or recovered from COVID-19 (not recorded which). Sequencing was performed on PBMCs or T cells enriched from blood (not recorded which). Written as DNA, the CDR3 is TGTGCCACCAGTGATCCGGGACAAGGTTCCTACGAGCAGTACTTC. Translating gives CATSDPGQGSYEQYF.